The source of this T cell receptor beta chain is a study of vaccination effects on CD4 cells after COVID-19. Study summary: Post-vaccine sample collection fell at a median of 72 days after the second dose.

Assay: immunoSEQ multiplex PCR; the TCRdb copy retains only in-frame clones and omits some. The sample carries 30,000 or so clones, 65% to 80% recorded once. On this clone: Its specificity is not known.

The V end lost 3 bases, the J end lost 4 bases, and 5 bases lay between the germline ends. The CDR3 sequence is 12 residues long. Germline V CDR1 and CDR2: ENHRY, SYGVKD. Study outcomes and limitations: By a late point after vaccination, infection- and vaccine-induced clones had shrunk markedly through clonal contraction. Missing from the study were early post-infection timepoints, and its convalescent patients were few.

Antigen-specific CD4+ T cells were first expanded with viral peptide pools by the ViraFEST assay and only then sequenced. Following an approximately 9-day culture, CD4+ T cells were purified. Participants got two doses of BNT162b2 or mRNA-1273 vaccine. This sequence joins TRBV10-3 and TRBJ2-3; no firm D call. The sequence came from a human donor who received a COVID-19 vaccine. The sequences come from CD4+ T cells from PBMCs cultured with HCoV-NL63 spike peptides, collected after COVID-19 vaccination. This chain's CDR3 is CAISDRADTQYF. The CDR3 DNA follows: TGTGCCATCAGTGACCGGGCAGATACGCAGTATTTT.